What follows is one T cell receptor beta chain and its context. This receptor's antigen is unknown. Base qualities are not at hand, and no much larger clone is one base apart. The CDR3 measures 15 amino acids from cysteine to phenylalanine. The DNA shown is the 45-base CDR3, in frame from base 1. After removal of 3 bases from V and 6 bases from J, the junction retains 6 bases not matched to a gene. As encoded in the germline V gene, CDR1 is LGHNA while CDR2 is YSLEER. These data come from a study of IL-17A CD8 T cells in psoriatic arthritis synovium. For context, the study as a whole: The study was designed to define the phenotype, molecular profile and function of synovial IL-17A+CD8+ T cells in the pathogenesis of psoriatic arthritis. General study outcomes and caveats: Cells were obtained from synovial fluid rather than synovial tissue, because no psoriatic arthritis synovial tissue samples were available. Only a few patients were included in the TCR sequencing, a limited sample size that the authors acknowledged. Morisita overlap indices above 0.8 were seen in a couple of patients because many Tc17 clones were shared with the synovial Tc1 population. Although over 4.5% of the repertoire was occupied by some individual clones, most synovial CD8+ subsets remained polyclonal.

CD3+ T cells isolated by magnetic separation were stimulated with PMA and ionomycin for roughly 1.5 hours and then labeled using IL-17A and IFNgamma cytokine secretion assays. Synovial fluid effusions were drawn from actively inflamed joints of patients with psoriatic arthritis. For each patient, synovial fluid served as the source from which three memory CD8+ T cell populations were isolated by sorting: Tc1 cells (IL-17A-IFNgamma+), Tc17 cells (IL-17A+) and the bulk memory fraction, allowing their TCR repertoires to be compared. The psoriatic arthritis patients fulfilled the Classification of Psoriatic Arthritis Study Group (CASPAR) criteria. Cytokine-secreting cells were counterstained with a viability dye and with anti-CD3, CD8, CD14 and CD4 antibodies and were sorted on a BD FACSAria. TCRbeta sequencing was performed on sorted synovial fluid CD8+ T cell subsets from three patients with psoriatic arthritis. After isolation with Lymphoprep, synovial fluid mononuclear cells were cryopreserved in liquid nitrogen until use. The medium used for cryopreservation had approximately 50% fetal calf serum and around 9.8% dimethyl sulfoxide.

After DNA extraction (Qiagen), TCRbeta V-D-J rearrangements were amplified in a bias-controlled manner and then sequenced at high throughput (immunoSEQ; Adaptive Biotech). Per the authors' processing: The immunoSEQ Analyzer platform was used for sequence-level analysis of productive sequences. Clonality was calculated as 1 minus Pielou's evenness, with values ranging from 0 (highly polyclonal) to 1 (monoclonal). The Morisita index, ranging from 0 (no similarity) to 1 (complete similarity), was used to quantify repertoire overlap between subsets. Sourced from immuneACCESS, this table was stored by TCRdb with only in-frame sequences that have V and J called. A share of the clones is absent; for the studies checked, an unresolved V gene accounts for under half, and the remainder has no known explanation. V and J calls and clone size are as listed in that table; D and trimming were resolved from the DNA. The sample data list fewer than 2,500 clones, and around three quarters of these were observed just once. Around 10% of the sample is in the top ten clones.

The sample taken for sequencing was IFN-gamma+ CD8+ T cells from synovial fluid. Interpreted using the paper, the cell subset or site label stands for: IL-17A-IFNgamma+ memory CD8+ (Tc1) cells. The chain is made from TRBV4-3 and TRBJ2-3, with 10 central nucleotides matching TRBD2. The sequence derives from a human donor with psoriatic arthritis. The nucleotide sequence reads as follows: TGCGCCAGCAGCCACCTAAGCGGGAGGGCGGATACGCAGTATTTT. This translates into CASSHLSGRADTQYF.